The next 4 T cell receptor beta chains were all read from a single sample in a study of cytomegalovirus exposure and HLA in healthy donors. PCR used 60 Vbeta primers and 13 Jbeta primers. TCRdb's table, derived via immunoSEQ multiplex PCR, lists solely in-frame clones and lacks some. Here the sample spans 150,000 or so clones, around 72% being singletons. The sequenced sample consisted of PBMCs. The receptors were sampled from a man between 18 and 35 years old in good health and CMV-seropositive.

V gene TRBV7-2 combines with J gene TRBJ2-3, with TRBD2 matching over 8 bases. Germline trimming cut 3 bases from V and 1 base from J; bases unmatched to any gene: 3. This CDR3 is 15 amino acids long. The germline gives CDR1 SGHTA, CDR2 FQGNSA. CDR3 region: CASSFSGSGTDTQYF. CDR3 coding DNA: TGTGCCAGCAGCTTCAGCGGGAGCGGCACAGATACGCAGTATTTT. The full variable domain, in which reference TRBV7-2 and TRBJ2-3 provide the parts outside the CDR3, is GAGVSQSPSNKVTEKGKDVELRCDPISGHTALYWYRQSLGQGLEFLIYFQGNSAPDKSGLPSDRFSAERTGGSVSTLTIQRTQQEDSAVYLCASSFSGSGTDTQYFGPGTRLTVL.

This clone was observed a handful of times. J is TRBJ2-7 and V is TRBV5-4; 11 nucleotides line up with TRBD2. This CDR3 is built from 14 residues. The ends lost 4 bases at V and 1 base at J; junction bases unmatched: 1. Germline V gene data show CDR1 as SGHNT and CDR2 as YYREEE (reference sequence). The chain's CDR3 is CASSLAGGSYEQYF. CDR3 DNA: TGTGCCAGCAGCCTAGCGGGAGGTTCCTACGAGCAGTACTTC.

V usage is TRBV7-2 and J usage is TRBJ2-5; 9 bases align to TRBD2. The length of the CDR3 is 15 residues. Germline CDR1 reads SGHTA; CDR2 reads FQGNSA. Unmatched junction bases numbered 5, after V lost 1 base and J lost 5 bases. The CDR3 here is CASSLGAGGPETQYF. CDR3 DNA: TGTGCCAGCAGCTTAGGTGCGGGGGGGCCGGAGACCCAGTACTTC.

J is TRBJ2-1 and V is TRBV5-1; 10 positions agree with TRBD2. Trimming removed 6 bases from V and 8 bases from J; junction bases left unmatched: 11. This CDR3 is 15 amino acids long. Germline V gene sequence: CDR1 SGHRS, CDR2 YFSETQ. The CDR3, as DNA: TGCGCCAGCACTACCGGGACTAGCGAATCTCATGAGCAGTTCTTC. Amino acids: CASTTGTSESHEQFF.